This record concerns one T cell receptor (beta chain) sequence. The sample is drawn from a study of T cells after posttransplantation cyclophosphamide. The naive gate required viable CD3+CD4+ or CD3+CD8+ cells with CCR7+CD45RA+CD45RO-CD95-CD27+CD28+ phenotype. J was trimmed by 3 bases and V by 1 base; bases with no gene match: 2. Per germline, CDR1 LNHNV and CDR2 YYDKDF (reference sequence). CDR3 size: 15 residues. Clones were read by immunoSEQ multiplex PCR, and TCRdb kept only the in-frame ones, dropping some. The sample holds more than 30,000 clones, approximately 90% seen once. The chain links TRBV15 to TRBJ2-7; 11 bases map to TRBD1. The sample was naive CD4+ T cells sorted from PBMCs. This clonotype was obtained from a woman aged 55-69 years in good health, CMV-negative, and a related stem cell transplant donor. CDR3 DNA: TGTGCCACCAGCAGAGTCGGGACAGGGGGCTACGAGCAGTACTTC. The encoded protein is CATSRVGTGGYEQYF. The complete variable domain, with remaining parts taken from reference TRBV15 and TRBJ2-7, reads DAMVIQNPRYQVTQFGKPVTLSCSQTLNHNVMYWYQQKSSQAPKLLFHYYDKDFNNEADTPDNFQSRRPNTSFCFLDIRSPGLGDTAMYLCATSRVGTGGYEQYFGPGTRLTVT.